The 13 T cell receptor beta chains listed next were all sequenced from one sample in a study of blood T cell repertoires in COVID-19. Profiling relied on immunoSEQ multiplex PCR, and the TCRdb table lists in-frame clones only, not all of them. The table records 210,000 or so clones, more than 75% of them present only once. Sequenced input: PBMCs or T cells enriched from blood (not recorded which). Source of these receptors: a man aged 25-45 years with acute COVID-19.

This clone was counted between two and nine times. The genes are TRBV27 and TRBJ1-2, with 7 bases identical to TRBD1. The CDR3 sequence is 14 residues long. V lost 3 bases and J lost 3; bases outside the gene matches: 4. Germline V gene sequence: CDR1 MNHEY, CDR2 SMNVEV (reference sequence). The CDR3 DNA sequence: TGTGCCAGCAGTTTCGGCAGGGGGGACTATGGCTACACCTTC. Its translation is CASSFGRGDYGYTF.

Here the CDR3 reads CASSGLRDREPPTNEKLFF. The CDR3 nucleotides read TGTGCCAGCAGCGGACTCCGGGACAGGGAGCCCCCAACTAATGAAAAACTGTTTTTT. The J gene is TRBJ1-4, the V gene TRBV7-3; 9 positions match TRBD1. V shed 5 bases and J 0 bases; nucleotides not matched to a gene: 13. Germline V lookup: CDR1 SGHTA, CDR2 FQGTGA. This CDR3 has 19 residues.

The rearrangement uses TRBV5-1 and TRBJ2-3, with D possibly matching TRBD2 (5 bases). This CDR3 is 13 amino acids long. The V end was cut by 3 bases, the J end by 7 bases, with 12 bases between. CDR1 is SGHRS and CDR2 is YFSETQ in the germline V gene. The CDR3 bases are TGCGCCAGCAGCTCACCAGCGGAAAATACGCAGTATTTT. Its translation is CASSSPAENTQYF.

This CDR3 is CASSPQGNGNQPQHF. CDR3 bases: TGTGCCAGCAGCCCTCAGGGGAATGGCAATCAGCCCCAGCATTTT. This rearrangement joins TRBV21-1 to TRBJ1-5; the table's D call TRBD1 went unverified against the DNA. TRBV21-1 is a documented pseudogene. The CDR3 runs 15 residues.

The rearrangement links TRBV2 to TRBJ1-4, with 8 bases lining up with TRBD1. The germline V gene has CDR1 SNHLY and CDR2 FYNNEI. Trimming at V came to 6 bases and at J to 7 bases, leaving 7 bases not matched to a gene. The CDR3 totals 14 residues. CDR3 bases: TGTGCCAGCAGGCAACAGGGGGTTACTGAAAAACTGTTTTTT. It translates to CASRQQGVTEKLFF.

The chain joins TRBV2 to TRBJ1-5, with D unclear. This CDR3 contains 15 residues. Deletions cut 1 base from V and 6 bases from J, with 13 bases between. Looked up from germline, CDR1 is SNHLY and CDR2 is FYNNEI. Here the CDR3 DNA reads TGTGCCAGCAGTGAAGAGTTTTGGAGGAGTCAGCCCCAGCATTTT. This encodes CASSEEFWRSQPQHF.

In DNA, the CDR3 is TGTGCCAGCAGCTCTAGCGGTACAATTGAGCAGTTCTTC. It is translated as CASSSSGTIEQFF. The chain couples TRBV14 to TRBJ2-1; TRBD2 matches 7 bases. CDR1 is SGHDN and CDR2 is FVKESK in the germline V gene. The CDR3 has 13 residues. The J segment lost 9 bases and the V segment lost 5 bases, leaving 7 bases of the junction unmatched.

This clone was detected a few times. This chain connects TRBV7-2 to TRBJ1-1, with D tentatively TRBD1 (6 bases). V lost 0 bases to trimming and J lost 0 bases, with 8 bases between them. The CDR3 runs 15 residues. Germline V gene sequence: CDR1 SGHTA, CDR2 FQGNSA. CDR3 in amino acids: CASSLAGGMNTEAFF. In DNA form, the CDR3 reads TGTGCCAGCAGCTTAGCAGGGGGTATGAACACTGAAGCTTTCTTT.

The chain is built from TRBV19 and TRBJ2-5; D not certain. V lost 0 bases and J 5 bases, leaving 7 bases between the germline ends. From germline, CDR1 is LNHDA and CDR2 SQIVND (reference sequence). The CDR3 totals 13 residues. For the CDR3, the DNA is TGTGCCAGTAGTATAGACATTGCGGAGACCCAGTACTTC. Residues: CASSIDIAETQYF.

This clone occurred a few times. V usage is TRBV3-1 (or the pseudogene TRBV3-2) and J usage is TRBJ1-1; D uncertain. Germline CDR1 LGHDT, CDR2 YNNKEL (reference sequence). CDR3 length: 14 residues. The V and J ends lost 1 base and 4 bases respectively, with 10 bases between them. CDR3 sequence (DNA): TGTGCCAGCAGCCAAGGTTATGGCGGCACTGAAGCTTTCTTT. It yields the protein CASSQGYGGTEAFF.

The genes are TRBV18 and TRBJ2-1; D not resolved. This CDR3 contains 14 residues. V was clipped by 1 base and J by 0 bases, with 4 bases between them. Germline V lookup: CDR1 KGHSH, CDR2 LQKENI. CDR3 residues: CASSPQSSYNEQFF. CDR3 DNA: TGTGCCAGCTCACCACAGAGCTCCTACAATGAGCAGTTCTTC. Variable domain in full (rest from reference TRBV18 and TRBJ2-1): NAGVMQNPRHLVRRRGQEARLRCSPMKGHSHVYWYRQLPEEGLKFMVYLQKENIIDESGMPKERFSAEFPKEGPSILRIQQVVRGDSAAYFCASSPQSSYNEQFFGPGTRLTVL.

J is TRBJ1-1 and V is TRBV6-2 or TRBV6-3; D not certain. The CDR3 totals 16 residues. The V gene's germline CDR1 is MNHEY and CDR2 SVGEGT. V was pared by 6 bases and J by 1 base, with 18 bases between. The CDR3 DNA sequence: TGTGCCAGCAGCCCTGGGCACGCTGGTAGGAACACTGAAGCTTTCTTT. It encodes CASSPGHAGRNTEAFF.

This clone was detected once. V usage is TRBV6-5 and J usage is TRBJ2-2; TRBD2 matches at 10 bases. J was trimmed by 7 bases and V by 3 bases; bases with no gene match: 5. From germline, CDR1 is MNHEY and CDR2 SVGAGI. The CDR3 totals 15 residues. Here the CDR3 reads CASSYWLAGDGELFF. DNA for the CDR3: TGTGCCAGCAGTTATTGGCTAGCGGGGGACGGGGAGCTGTTTTTT.